This TCR beta chain was sequenced for a study of blood T cell repertoires in COVID-19. Study overall: Samples taken during acute and convalescent COVID-19 were collected in the United States, Italy and Spain. Sample material is recorded as cDNA or gDNA derived from T cells, B-cell-depleted T cells, or PBMCs.

CDR3 length equals 12 residues. CDR1 and CDR2 from the germline V gene are GTSNPN and SVGIG (reference sequence). The junction had 1 base not matched to a gene; V was cut back by 3 bases and J by 4 bases. Authors' analysis steps: Reference gene primers were amplified, and this amplification served to estimate nucleated cell counts. The protocol was immunoSEQ multiplex PCR, while the TCRdb copy is restricted to in-frame clones and leaves out a portion. V, J and clone size reflect that table, while D and trimming were determined from the DNA. The sample yields 250,000 to 300,000 clones, around 82% seen once.

The TCR comes from a man older than 75 with acute or convalescent COVID-19. The chain has TRBV30 and TRBJ1-1; 8 bases are a match to TRBD1. The sample comprised peripheral blood. DNA for the CDR3: TGTGCCTGGAGCAGGGGGCCCACTGAAGCTTTCTTT. Its translation is CAWSRGPTEAFF.